The present TCR beta chain was sequenced within a study of long-term antiretroviral therapy in people with HIV. Turning to the study itself: Samples collected earliest predate the 2015 immediate-ART recommendation by about a decade.

CDR3 length equals 16 residues. V was shortened by 0 bases and J by 0 bases, with 7 bases between the two germline ends. CDR1 and CDR2 (germline): SGHRS, YFSETQ. Survey level was the resolution at which the v3.0 immunoSEQ assay ran. The protocol was immunoSEQ multiplex PCR, while the TCRdb copy is restricted to in-frame clones and leaves out a portion. The data contain approximately 30,000 clones, 86% of them seen just once; the ten biggest clones take up around 5%. Points from the study as a whole: Blood dating 2004 to 2017 may reflect older ART regimens.

The table lists this clone with a count of one. Its target is unknown. The material was unsorted PBMCs, obtained 0.8 years after starting antiretroviral therapy. The rearrangement joins TRBV5-1 to TRBJ2-6; perhaps TRBD2 as D (5 bases). The receptor was isolated from a woman under 40 with HIV. CDR3 nucleotides: TGCGCCAGCAGCTTGGATCGGGGCTCTGGGGCCAACGTCCTGACTTTC. It translates to CASSLDRGSGANVLTF.